Below, 18 T cell receptor beta chains from the same sample are listed, as sequenced in a study of cytomegalovirus exposure and HLA in healthy donors (dated 2017 in TCRdb). Libraries were made using the immunoSEQ multiplex PCR assay. TCRdb limited this immuneACCESS table to in-frame rearrangements with V and J called. A share of clones is missing; checked studies link under half to unresolved V genes, and the rest is unexplained. This sample lists 65,000 to 95,000 clones; 85% to 95% were detected once. The ten most abundant clones make up 3.3% of the sample. The sequencing sample was made of PBMCs. The receptor set was obtained from a man between 18 and 29 years old in good health and CMV-seronegative.

The chain combines TRBV28 with TRBJ1-1, with D perhaps TRBD1 (6 bases). This CDR3 is built from 14 residues. The germline V gene encodes CDR1 MDHEN and CDR2 SYDVKM. Trimming removed 5 bases at V and 1 base at J, with 11 bases between. The chain's CDR3 is CASSDLTGNTEAFF. CDR3 DNA sequence: TGTGCCAGCAGTGATCTGACAGGGAACACTGAAGCTTTCTTT.

This CDR3 reads CASSFDRANSPLHF. In nucleotides, the CDR3 is TGTGCCAGCAGTTTCGACAGGGCTAATTCACCCCTCCACTTT. The chain combines TRBV27 with TRBJ1-6; 7 nucleotides match TRBD1. V trimming: 3 bases; J trimming: 6 bases; junction bases outside the gene matches: 2. The CDR3 has 14 residues. Germline CDR1 MNHEY, CDR2 SMNVEV (reference sequence).

V and J are TRBV6-1 and TRBJ2-5, with D possibly being TRBD2 (7 bases). CDR1 MNHNS and CDR2 SASEGT come from the germline V gene. Trimming removed 5 bases from V and 5 bases from J, with 15 bases in between. CDR3 length: 14 residues. For the CDR3, the DNA is TGTGCCAGCAGTTGGGGGGGGGCGGGTGAGACCCAGTACTTC. It is translated as CASSWGGAGETQYF.

V and J are TRBV7-9 and TRBJ2-7; TRBD1 matches 7 bases. Germline CDR1 is SEHNR and CDR2 is FQNEAQ (reference sequence). The trim removed 5 bases at V and 1 base at J, leaving 11 bases unmatched. The CDR3 totals 16 residues. CDR3 in DNA: TGTGCCAGCAGCATCCTAAGACAGGGTGGTTCCTACGAGCAGTACTTC. The encoded protein is CASSILRQGGSYEQYF.

The J gene is TRBJ1-4, the V gene TRBV28, with TRBD1 identical over 7 bases. Trimming cost V 6 bases and J 10 bases; bases outside gene matches: 8. This CDR3 region has 13 residues. Germline V gives CDR1 MDHEN, CDR2 SYDVKM. As DNA, the CDR3 is TGTGCCAGCAGAAGACAGGGACCTAGAAAACTGTTTTTT. Its translation is CASRRQGPRKLFF.

This chain joins TRBV6-1 and TRBJ1-3, with D possibly being TRBD1 (6 bases). This CDR3 region has 13 residues. Trimming removed 6 bases at V and 0 bases at J, with 6 bases between. Germline V CDR1 and CDR2: MNHNS, SASEGT. The DNA for the CDR3 is TGTGCCAGCAGGGACAGCTCTGGAAACACCATATATTTT. It yields the protein CASRDSSGNTIYF.

The V gene is TRBV5-6, the J gene TRBJ2-2, with 8 positions matching TRBD1. The CDR3 contains 17 residues. Trimming cost V 4 bases and J 4 bases; bases outside gene matches: 12. Germline V gene data show CDR1 as SGHDT and CDR2 as YYEEEE. The CDR3 loop reads CASSPGTGQEPTGELFF. As DNA, the CDR3 is TGTGCCAGCAGCCCCGGAACGGGACAGGAACCCACCGGGGAGCTGTTTTTT. Together with reference TRBV5-6 and TRBJ2-2, the CDR3 gives the full variable domain: DAGVTQSPTHLIKTRGQQVTLRCSPKSGHDTVSWYQQALGQGPQFIFQYYEEEERQRGNFPDRFSGHQFPNYSSELNVNALLLGDSALYLCASSPGTGQEPTGELFFGEGSRLTVL.

The chain couples TRBV9 to TRBJ2-3, with 12 positions matching TRBD2. Germline-derived CDR1 and CDR2 are SGDLS and YYNGEE. The CDR3 contains 16 residues. V dropped 4 bases and J dropped 6; count of bases not matched to a gene: 9. This chain's CDR3 is CASSIEGLAGYDTQYF. CDR3 DNA: TGTGCCAGCAGCATCGAAGGACTAGCGGGGTATGATACGCAGTATTTT.

This chain joins TRBV27 and TRBJ2-7, with 8 bases aligning to TRBD1. Germline-derived CDR1 and CDR2 are MNHEY and SMNVEV (reference sequence). This CDR3 region has 14 residues. V dropped 3 bases and J dropped 7; count of bases not matched to a gene: 8. The CDR3 is CASSFGQGVGEQYF. The CDR3 region has the DNA TGTGCCAGCAGTTTCGGACAGGGAGTAGGTGAGCAGTACTTC.

This clone was picked up a small number of times. V gene TRBV19 combines with J gene TRBJ1-6; D is unclear. Germline V CDR1 and CDR2: LNHDA, SQIVND (reference sequence). Deletions cut 5 bases from V and 10 bases from J, with 15 bases between. This CDR3 has 14 residues. The CDR3 DNA reads as TGTGCCAGTAGTCAGGAGGGAAAGGAGTCACCCCTCCACTTT. It translates to CASSQEGKESPLHF.

The chain has TRBV7-9 and TRBJ2-3; 8 nucleotides match TRBD1. The CDR3 has 16 residues. V gave up 5 bases and J gave up 3 bases; unmatched junction bases: 10. CDR1 is SEHNR and CDR2 is FQNEAQ in the germline V gene (reference sequence). CDR3 loop: CASSRGVWDRTDTQYF. The DNA for the CDR3 is TGTGCCAGCAGCAGAGGGGTATGGGACAGGACAGATACGCAGTATTTT.

The chain is built from TRBV19 and TRBJ2-7; D possibly corresponds to TRBD1 (6 bases). Germline CDR1 reads LNHDA; CDR2 reads SQIVND (reference sequence). V was trimmed by 1 base and J by 4 bases, leaving 17 bases between them. The CDR3 is 16 residues long. This CDR3 is CASSIGGLYEGYEQYF. In DNA form, the CDR3 reads TGTGCCAGTAGTATAGGGGGGCTGTACGAGGGGTACGAGCAGTACTTC.

The chain is built from TRBV7-9 and TRBJ2-7; TRBD1 matches at 7 bases. Germline trimming cut 3 bases from V and 2 bases from J; bases unmatched to any gene: 1. There are 13 residues in the CDR3. Looked up from germline, CDR1 is SEHNR and CDR2 is FQNEAQ (reference sequence). CDR3 amino acids: CASSFGQAYEQYF. The CDR3 DNA reads TGTGCCAGCAGCTTTGGACAGGCCTACGAGCAGTACTTC.

The rearrangement uses TRBV27 and TRBJ1-2; D unresolved. CDR1 MNHEY and CDR2 SMNVEV come from the germline V gene (reference sequence). The CDR3 length is 16 residues. Trimming left V 5 bases short and J 4 bases short, with 20 bases between. CDR3 amino acids: CASSPRTALLAYGYTF. The DNA of the CDR3 is TGTGCCAGCAGTCCCCGGACCGCGCTACTAGCCTATGGCTACACCTTC.

This chain uses TRBV2 with TRBJ2-7, with TRBD1 matching over 11 bases. The CDR3 spans 14 residues. J gave up 6 bases and V 7 bases, and 8 bases lay outside the gene matches. Germline CDR1 reads SNHLY; CDR2 reads FYNNEI. The CDR3 spells CASTLEDRGREQYF. The CDR3 region has the DNA TGTGCCAGCACCCTAGAGGACAGGGGGCGCGAGCAGTACTTC.

The chain carries TRBV18 and TRBJ2-1, with 11 nucleotides matching TRBD2. The trim removed 3 bases at V and 6 bases at J, leaving 4 bases unmatched. The CDR3 totals 15 residues. Germline assignment: CDR1 KGHSH and CDR2 LQKENI. The CDR3 here is CASSPRSGGANEQFF. The CDR3 DNA sequence: TGTGCCAGCTCACCTCGTAGCGGGGGGGCCAATGAGCAGTTCTTC.

CDR3 loop: CASSPGTSTYEQYF. CDR3 DNA: TGTGCCAGCAGCCCCGGGACTTCAACCTACGAGCAGTACTTC. The chain is built from TRBV6-5 and TRBJ2-7, with D possibly matching TRBD2 (6 bases). Trimming shortened V by 6 bases and J by 2 bases, and 14 bases separated the two germline ends. Germline CDR1 and CDR2: MNHEY and SVGAGI. CDR3 length: 14 residues.

The V gene is TRBV27, the J gene TRBJ2-7, with 10 bases fitting TRBD1. The CDR3 totals 14 residues. With V trimmed by 5 bases and J by 3 bases, 4 bases remained unmatched. Germline-derived CDR1 and CDR2 are MNHEY and SMNVEV (reference sequence). The CDR3 loop reads CASSTGQGIYEQYF. CDR3 bases: TGTGCCAGCAGTACGGGACAGGGGATCTACGAGCAGTACTTC.